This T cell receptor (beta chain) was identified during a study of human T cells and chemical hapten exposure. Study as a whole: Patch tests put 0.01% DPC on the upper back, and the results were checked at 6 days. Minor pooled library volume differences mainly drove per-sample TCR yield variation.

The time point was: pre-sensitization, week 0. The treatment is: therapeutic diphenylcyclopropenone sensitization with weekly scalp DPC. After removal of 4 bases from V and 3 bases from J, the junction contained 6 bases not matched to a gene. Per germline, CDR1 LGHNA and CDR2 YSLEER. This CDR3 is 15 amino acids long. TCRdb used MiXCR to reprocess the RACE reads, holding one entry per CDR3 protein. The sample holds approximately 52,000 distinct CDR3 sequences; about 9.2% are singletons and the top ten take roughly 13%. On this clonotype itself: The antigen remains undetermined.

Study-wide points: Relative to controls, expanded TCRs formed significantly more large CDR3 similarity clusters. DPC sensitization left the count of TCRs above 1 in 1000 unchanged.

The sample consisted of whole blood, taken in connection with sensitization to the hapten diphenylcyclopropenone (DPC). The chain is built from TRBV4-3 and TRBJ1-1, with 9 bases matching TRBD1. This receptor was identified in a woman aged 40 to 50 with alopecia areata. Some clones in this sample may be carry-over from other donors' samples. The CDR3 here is CASSPRDRADTEAFF. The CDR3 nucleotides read TGCGCCAGCAGCCCCCGGGACAGGGCTGACACTGAAGCTTTCTTT.